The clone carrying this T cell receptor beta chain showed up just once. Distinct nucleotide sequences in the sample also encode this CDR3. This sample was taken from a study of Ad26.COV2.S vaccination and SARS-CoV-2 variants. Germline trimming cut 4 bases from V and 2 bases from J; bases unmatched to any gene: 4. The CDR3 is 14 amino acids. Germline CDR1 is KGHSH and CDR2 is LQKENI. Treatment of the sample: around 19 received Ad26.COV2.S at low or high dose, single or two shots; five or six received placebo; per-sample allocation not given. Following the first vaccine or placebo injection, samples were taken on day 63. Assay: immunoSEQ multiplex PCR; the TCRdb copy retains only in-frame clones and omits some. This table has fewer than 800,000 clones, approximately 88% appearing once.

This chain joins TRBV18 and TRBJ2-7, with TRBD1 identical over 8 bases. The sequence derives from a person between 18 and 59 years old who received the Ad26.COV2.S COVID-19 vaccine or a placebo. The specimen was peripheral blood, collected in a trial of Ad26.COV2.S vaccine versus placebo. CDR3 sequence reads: CASSRDRGAYEQYF. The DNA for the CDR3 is TGTGCCAGCTCACGAGACAGGGGTGCCTACGAGCAGTACTTC.